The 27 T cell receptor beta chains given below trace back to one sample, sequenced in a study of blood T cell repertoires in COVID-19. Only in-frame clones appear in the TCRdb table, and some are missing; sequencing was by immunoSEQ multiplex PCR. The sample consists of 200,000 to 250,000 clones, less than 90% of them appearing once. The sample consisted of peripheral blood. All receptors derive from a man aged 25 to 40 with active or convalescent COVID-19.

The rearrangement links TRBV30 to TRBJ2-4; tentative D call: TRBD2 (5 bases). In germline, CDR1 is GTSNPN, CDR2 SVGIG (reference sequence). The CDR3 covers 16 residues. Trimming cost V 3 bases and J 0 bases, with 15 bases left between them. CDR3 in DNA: TGTGCCTGGAGCCAGCCGGGGTATCTAGCCAAAAACATTCAGTACTTC. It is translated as CAWSQPGYLAKNIQYF.

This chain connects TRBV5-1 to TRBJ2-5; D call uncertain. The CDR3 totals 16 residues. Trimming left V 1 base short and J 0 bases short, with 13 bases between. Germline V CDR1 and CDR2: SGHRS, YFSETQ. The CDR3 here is CASSLTVLGYQETQYF. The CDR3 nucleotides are TGCGCCAGCAGCTTGACCGTCCTAGGATACCAAGAGACCCAGTACTTC.

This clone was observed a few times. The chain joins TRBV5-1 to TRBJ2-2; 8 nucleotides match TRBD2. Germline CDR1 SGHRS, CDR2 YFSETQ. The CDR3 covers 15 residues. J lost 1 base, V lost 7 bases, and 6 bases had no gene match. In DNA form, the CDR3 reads TGCGCCAGCGAGAGCGGGGGCCTGAACACCGGGGAGCTGTTTTTT. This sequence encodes CASESGGLNTGELFF.

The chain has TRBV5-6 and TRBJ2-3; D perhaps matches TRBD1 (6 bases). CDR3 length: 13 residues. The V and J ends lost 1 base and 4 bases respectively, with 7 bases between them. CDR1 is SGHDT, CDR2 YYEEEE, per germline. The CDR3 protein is CASSLWGPDTQYF. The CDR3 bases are TGTGCCAGCAGCTTGTGGGGGCCAGATACGCAGTATTTT.

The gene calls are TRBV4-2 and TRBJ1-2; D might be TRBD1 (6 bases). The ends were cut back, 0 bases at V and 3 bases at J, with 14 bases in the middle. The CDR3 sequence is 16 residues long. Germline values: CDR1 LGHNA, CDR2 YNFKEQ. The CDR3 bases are TGTGCCAGCAGCCAAGATGAGGGGGGGCGCGACTATGGCTACACCTTC. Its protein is CASSQDEGGRDYGYTF.

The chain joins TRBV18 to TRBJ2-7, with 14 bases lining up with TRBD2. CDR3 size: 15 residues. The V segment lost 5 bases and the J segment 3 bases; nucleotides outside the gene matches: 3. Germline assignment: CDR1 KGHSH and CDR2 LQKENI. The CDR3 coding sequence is TGTGCCAGCTCATCGACTAGCGGGGGGGACTACGAGCAGTACTTC. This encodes CASSSTSGGDYEQYF.

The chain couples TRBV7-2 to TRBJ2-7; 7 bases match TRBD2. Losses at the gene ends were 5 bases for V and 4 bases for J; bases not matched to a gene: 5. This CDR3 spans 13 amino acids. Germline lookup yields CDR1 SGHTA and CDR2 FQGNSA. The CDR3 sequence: CASSGTTTYEQYF. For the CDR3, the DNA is TGTGCCAGCAGCGGGACTACAACGTACGAGCAGTACTTC.

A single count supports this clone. CDR3 nucleotide sequence: TGTGCCAGCACCCGTGTCGTGGGAAACACCATATATTTT. Its translation: CASTRVVGNTIYF. The chain links TRBV12-3 or TRBV12-4 to TRBJ1-3; D is unresolved. This CDR3 comprises 13 residues. The V gene lost 7 bases and the J gene lost 4 bases, with 11 bases spanning the gap.

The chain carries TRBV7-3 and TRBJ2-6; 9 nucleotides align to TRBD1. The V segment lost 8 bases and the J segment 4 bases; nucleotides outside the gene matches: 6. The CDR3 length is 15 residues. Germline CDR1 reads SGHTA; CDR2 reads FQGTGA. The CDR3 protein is CASGDRVIGANVLTF. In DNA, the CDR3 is TGTGCCAGCGGGGACAGGGTGATAGGGGCCAACGTCCTGACTTTC. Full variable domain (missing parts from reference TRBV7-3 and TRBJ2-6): GAGVSQTPSNKVTEKGKYVELRCDPISGHTALYWYRQSLGQGPEFLIYFQGTGAADDSGLPNDRFFAVRPEGSVSTLKIQRTERGDSAVYLCASGDRVIGANVLTFGAGSRLTVL.

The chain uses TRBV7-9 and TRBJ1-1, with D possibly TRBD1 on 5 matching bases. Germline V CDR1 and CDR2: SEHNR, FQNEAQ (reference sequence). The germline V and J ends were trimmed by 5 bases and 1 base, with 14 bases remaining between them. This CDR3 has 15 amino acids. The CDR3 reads CASSPRRGKNTEAFF. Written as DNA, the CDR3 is TGTGCCAGCAGCCCCCGGCGGGGGAAGAACACTGAAGCTTTCTTT.

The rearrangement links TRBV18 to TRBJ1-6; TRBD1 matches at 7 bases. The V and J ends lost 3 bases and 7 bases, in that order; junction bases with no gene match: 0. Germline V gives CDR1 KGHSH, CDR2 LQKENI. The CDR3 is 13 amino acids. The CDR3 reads CASSPTGNSPLHF. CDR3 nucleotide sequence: TGTGCCAGCTCACCGACAGGGAATTCACCCCTCCACTTT.

The CDR3 here is CASSFSEEQGLFF. CDR3 coding DNA: TGTGCCAGCAGCTTTTCTGAGGAACAGGGCCTGTTTTTT. The V call is TRBV11-2, the J call TRBJ1-4; maybe TRBD1 (6 bases). The CDR3 sequence is 13 residues long. Looked up from germline, CDR1 is SGHAT and CDR2 is FQNNGV. Trimming stripped 3 bases from V and 14 bases from J, with 16 bases between. The full variable domain, its missing parts supplied by reference TRBV11-2 and TRBJ1-4, is EAGVAQSPRYKIIEKRQSVAFWCNPISGHATLYWYQQILGQGPKLLIQFQNNGVVDDSQLPKDRFSAERLKGVDSTLKIQPAKLEDSAVYLCASSFSEEQGLFFGSGTQLSVL.

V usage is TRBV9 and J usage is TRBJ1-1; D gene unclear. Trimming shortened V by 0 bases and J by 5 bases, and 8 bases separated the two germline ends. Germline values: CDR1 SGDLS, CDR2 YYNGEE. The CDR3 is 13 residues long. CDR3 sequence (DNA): TGTGCCAGCAGCGTAGGGACTCATACTGAAGCTTTCTTT. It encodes CASSVGTHTEAFF. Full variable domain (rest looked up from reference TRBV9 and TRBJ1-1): DSGVTQTPKHLITATGQRVTLRCSPRSGDLSVYWYQQSLDQGLQFLIQYYNGEERAKGNILERFSAQQFPDLHSELNLSSLELGDSALYFCASSVGTHTEAFFGQGTRLTVV.

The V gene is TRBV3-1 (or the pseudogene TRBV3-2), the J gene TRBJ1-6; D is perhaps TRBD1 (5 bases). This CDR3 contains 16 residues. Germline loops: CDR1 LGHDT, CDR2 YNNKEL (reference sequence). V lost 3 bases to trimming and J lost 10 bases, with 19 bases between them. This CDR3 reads CASSHYSTGGRSPLHF. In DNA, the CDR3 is TGTGCCAGCAGCCATTATTCGACGGGGGGGAGATCACCCCTCCACTTT.

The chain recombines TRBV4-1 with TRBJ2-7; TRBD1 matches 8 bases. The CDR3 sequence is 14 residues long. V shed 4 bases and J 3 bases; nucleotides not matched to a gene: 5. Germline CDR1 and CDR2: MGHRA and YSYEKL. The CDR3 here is CASSLRTGNYEQYF. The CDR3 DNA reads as TGCGCCAGCAGCCTTAGGACAGGGAACTACGAGCAGTACTTC.

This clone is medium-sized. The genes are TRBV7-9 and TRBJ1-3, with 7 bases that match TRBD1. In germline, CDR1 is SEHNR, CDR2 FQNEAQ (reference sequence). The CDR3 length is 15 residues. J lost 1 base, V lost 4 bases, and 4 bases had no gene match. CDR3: CASSSARGSGNTIYF. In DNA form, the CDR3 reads TGTGCCAGCAGCTCCGCCAGGGGGTCTGGAAACACCATATATTTT.

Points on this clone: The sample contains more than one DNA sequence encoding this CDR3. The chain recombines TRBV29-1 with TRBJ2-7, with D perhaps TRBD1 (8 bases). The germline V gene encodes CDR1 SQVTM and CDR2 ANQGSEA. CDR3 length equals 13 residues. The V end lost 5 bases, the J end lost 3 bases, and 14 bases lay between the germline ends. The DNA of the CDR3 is TGCAGCGTTAGCGGGACAGGAGACTACGAGCAGTACTTC. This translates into CSVSGTGDYEQYF.

CDR3 sequence: CASEGALNTGELFF. The CDR3 DNA reads as TGTGCCAGTGAGGGCGCCCTGAACACCGGGGAGCTGTTTTTT. This sequence joins TRBV7-8 and TRBJ2-2; possible D gene TRBD2, 5 bases. Between the trimmed V and J ends, which lost 9 bases and 1 base, there was a span of 12 bases. This CDR3 is 14 amino acids long. Germline V CDR1 and CDR2: SGHVS, FQNEAQ. Variable domain in full (rest from reference TRBV7-8 and TRBJ2-2): GAGVSQSPRYKVAKRGQDVALRCDPISGHVSLFWYQQALGQGPEFLTYFQNEAQLDKSGLPSDRFFAERPEGSVSTLKIQRTQQEDSAVYLCASEGALNTGELFFGEGSRLTVL.

CDR3 coding DNA: TGTGCCAGCTCACCCTCACTAGCGGGGGCCCCCTACAATGAGCAGTTCTTC. It yields the protein CASSPSLAGAPYNEQFF. The genes are TRBV18 and TRBJ2-1, with 11 bases matching TRBD2. The CDR3 runs to 17 residues. V lost 3 bases and J lost 2; bases outside the gene matches: 6. The germline gives CDR1 KGHSH, CDR2 LQKENI. The full variable domain, in which reference TRBV18 and TRBJ2-1 provide the parts outside the CDR3, is NAGVMQNPRHLVRRRGQEARLRCSPMKGHSHVYWYRQLPEEGLKFMVYLQKENIIDESGMPKERFSAEFPKEGPSILRIQQVVRGDSAAYFCASSPSLAGAPYNEQFFGPGTRLTVL.

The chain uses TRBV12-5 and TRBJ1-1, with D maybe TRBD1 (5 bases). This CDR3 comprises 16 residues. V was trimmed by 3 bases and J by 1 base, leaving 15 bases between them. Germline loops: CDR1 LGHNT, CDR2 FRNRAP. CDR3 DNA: TGTGCTAGTGGTTTCTGGAACGCGGGGCCGAACACTGAAGCTTTCTTT. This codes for CASGFWNAGPNTEAFF.

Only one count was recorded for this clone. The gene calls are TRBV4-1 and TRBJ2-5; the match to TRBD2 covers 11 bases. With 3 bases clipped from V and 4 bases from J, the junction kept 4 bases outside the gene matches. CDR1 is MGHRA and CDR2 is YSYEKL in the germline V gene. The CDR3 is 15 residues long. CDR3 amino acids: CASSQNLAGGETQYF. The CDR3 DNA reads TGCGCCAGCAGCCAGAATCTAGCGGGGGGAGAGACCCAGTACTTC.

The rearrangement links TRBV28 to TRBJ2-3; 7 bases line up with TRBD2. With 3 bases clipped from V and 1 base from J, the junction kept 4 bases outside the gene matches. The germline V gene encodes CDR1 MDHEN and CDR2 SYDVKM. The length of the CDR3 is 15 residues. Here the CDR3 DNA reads TGTGCCAGCAGTTTTCGAACTAGCGGCACAGATACGCAGTATTTT. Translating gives CASSFRTSGTDTQYF.

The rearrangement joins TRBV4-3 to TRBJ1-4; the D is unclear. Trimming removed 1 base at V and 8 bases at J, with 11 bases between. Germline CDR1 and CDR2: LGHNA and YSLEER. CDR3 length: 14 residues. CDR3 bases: TGCGCCAGCAGCCAAGGATCCTATCGAGAAAAACTGTTTTTT. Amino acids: CASSQGSYREKLFF.

The CDR3 coding sequence is TGTGCCAGCAGCCAATCCGGGAGCTACGAGCAGTACTTC. This translates into CASSQSGSYEQYF. V usage is TRBV3-1 (or the pseudogene TRBV3-2) and J usage is TRBJ2-7, with D tentatively TRBD2 (6 bases). V shed 2 bases and J shed 3 bases, with 8 bases lying between them. CDR3 length: 13 amino acids. Germline loops: CDR1 LGHDT, CDR2 YNNKEL (reference sequence).

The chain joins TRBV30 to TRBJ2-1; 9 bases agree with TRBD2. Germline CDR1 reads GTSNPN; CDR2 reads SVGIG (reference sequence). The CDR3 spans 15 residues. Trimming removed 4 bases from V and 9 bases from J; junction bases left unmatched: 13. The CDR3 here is CAWISLREGRVEQFF. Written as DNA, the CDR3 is TGTGCCTGGATCTCTCTGCGGGAGGGCCGGGTTGAGCAGTTCTTC.

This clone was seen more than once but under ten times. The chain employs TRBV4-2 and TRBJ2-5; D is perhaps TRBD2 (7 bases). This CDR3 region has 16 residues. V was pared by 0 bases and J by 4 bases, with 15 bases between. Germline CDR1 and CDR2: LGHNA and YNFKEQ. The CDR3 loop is CASSQEGTGGLETQYF. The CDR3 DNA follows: TGTGCCAGCAGCCAAGAAGGGACGGGGGGCTTAGAGACCCAGTACTTC.

The CDR3: CASSLRTGQGAEAFF. The CDR3 DNA sequence: TGTGCCAGCAGTTTACGCACGGGACAGGGGGCTGAAGCTTTCTTT. The rearrangement uses TRBV27 and TRBJ1-1; TRBD1 matches at 11 bases. The CDR3 has 15 residues. Trimming removed 2 bases from V and 6 bases from J; junction bases left unmatched: 5. Germline CDR1 and CDR2: MNHEY and SMNVEV (reference sequence).